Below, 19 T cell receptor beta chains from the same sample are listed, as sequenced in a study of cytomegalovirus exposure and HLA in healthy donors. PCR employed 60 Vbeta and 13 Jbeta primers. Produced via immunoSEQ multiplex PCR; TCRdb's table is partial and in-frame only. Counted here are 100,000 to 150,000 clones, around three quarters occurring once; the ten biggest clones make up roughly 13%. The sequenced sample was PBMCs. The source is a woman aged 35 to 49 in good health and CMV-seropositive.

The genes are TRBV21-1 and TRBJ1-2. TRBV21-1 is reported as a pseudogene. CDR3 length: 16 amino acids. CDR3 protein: CASSKADSATLYGYTF. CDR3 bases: TGTGCCAGCAGCAAAGCGGACTCAGCCACTCTCTATGGCTACACCTTC.

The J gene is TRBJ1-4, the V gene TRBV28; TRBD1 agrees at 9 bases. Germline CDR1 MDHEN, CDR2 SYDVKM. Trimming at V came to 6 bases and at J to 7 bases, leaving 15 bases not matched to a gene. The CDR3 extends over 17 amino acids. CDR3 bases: TGTGCCAGCAGACCCTCAATCGGGACAGGGAACGGTGAAAAACTGTTTTTT. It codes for CASRPSIGTGNGEKLFF.

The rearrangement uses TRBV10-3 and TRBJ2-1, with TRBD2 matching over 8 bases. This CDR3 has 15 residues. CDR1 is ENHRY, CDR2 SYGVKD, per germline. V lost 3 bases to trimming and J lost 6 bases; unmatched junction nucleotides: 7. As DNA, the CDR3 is TGTGCCATCAGTGATTCCGGGACTAGAGGCAATGAGCAGTTCTTC. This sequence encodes CAISDSGTRGNEQFF.

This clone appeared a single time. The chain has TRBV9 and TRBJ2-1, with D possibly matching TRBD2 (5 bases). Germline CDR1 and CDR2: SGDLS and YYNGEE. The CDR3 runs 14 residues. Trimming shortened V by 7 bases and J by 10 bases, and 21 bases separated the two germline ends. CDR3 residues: CASGEGAQEREQFF. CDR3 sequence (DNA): TGTGCCAGCGGCGAGGGAGCCCAGGAGAGAGAGCAGTTCTTC.

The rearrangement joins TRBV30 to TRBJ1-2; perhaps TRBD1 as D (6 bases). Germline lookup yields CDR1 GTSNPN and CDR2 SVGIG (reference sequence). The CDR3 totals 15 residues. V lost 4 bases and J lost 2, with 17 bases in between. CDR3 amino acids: CAWTLTTGGNYGYTF. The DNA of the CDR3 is TGTGCCTGGACCTTAACGACAGGTGGAAACTATGGCTACACCTTC. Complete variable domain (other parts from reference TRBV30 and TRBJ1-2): SQTIHQWPATLVQPVGSPLSLECTVEGTSNPNLYWYRQAAGRGLQLLFYSVGIGQISSEVPQNLSASRPQDRQFILSSKKLLLSDSGFYLCAWTLTTGGNYGYTFGSGTRLTVV.

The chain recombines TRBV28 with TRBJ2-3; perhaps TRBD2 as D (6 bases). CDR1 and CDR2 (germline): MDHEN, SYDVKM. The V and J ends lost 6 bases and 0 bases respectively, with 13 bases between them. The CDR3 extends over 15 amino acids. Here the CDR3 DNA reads TGTGCCAGCAGATTTTCCGGGACTAGCACAGATACGCAGTATTTT. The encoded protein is CASRFSGTSTDTQYF.

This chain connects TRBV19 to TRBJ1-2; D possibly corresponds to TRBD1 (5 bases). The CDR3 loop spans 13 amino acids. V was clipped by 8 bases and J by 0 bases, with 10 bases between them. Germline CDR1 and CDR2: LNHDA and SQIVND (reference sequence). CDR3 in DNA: TGTGCCAGTTCTGGGGCTTCTAACTATGGCTACACCTTC. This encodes CASSGASNYGYTF.

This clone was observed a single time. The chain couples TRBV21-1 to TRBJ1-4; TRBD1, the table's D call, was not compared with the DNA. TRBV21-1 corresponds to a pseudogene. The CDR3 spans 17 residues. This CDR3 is CASTAGQGFATNEKLFF. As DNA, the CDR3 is TGTGCCAGCACCGCGGGACAGGGGTTTGCAACTAATGAAAAACTGTTTTTT.

The CDR3, as DNA: TGTGCCAGCAGTGAGGGAGAGGGATGGGAAGAGACCCAGTACTTC. The encoded protein is CASSEGEGWEETQYF. The rearrangement links TRBV28 to TRBJ2-5; D possibly corresponds to TRBD2 (5 bases). The V gene's germline CDR1 is MDHEN and CDR2 SYDVKM. The ends were cut back, 5 bases at V and 3 bases at J, with 16 bases in the middle. The CDR3 totals 15 residues.

The CDR3, as DNA: TGTGCCAGCAGCCCCTCAGGGAAAGGCCCGGAGCAGTACTTC. It is translated as CASSPSGKGPEQYF. This sequence joins TRBV14 and TRBJ2-7, with D perhaps TRBD1 (5 bases). Germline CDR1 is SGHDN and CDR2 is FVKESK. CDR3 length: 14 amino acids. V was clipped by 4 bases and J by 7 bases, with 17 bases between them. Together with reference TRBV14 and TRBJ2-7, the CDR3 gives the full variable domain: EAGVTQFPSHSVIEKGQTVTLRCDPISGHDNLYWYRRVMGKEIKFLLHFVKESKQDESGMPNNRFLAERTGGTYSTLKVQPAELEDSGVYFCASSPSGKGPEQYFGPGTRLTVT.

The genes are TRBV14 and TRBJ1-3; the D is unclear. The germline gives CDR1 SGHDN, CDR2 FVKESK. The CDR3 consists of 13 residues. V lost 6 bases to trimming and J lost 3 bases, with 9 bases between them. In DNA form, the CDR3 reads TGTGCCAGCAGTGCGGGCCATGGAAACACCATATATTTT. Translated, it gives CASSAGHGNTIYF.

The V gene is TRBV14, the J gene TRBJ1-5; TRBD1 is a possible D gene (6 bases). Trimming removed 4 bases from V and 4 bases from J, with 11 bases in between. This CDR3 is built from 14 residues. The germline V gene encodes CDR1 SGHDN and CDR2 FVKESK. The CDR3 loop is CASSLTGRNQPQHF. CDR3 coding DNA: TGTGCCAGCAGCCTAACAGGGAGAAATCAGCCCCAGCATTTT. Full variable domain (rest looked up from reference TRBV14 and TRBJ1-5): EAGVTQFPSHSVIEKGQTVTLRCDPISGHDNLYWYRRVMGKEIKFLLHFVKESKQDESGMPNNRFLAERTGGTYSTLKVQPAELEDSGVYFCASSLTGRNQPQHFGDGTRLSIL.

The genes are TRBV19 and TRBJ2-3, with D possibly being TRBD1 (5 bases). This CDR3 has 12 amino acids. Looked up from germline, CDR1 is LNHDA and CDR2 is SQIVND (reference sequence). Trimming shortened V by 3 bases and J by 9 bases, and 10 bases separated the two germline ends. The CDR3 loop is CASSIGAATQYF. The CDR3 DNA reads TGTGCCAGTAGTATTGGGGCAGCAACGCAGTATTTT.

Here the CDR3 DNA reads TGTGCCAGCAGCTTTGGGACAGCCAATGAGCAGTTCTTC. Protein: CASSFGTANEQFF. The J gene is TRBJ2-1, the V gene TRBV5-4; 7 nucleotides align to TRBD1. Germline loops: CDR1 SGHNT, CDR2 YYREEE (reference sequence). The CDR3 extends over 13 amino acids. J lost 6 bases, V lost 2 bases, and 2 bases had no gene match.

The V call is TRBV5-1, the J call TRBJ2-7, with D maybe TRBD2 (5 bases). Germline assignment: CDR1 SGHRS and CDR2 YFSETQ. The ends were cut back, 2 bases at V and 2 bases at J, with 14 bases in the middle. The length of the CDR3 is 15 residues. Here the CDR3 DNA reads TGCGCCAGCAGCTTCGAGGGCGGTTCTACCTACGAGCAGTACTTC. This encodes CASSFEGGSTYEQYF.

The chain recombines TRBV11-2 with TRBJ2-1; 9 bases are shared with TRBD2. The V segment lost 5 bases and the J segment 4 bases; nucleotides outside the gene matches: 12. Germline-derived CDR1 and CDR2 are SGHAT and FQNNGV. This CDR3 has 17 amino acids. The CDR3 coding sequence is TGTGCCAGCAGCCTAAGGCCTAGCGGGATGCTGTACAATGAGCAGTTCTTC. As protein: CASSLRPSGMLYNEQFF.

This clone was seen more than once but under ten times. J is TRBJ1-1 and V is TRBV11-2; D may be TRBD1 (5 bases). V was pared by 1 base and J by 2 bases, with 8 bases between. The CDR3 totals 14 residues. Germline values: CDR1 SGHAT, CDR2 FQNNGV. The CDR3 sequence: CASSLVQGNTEAFF. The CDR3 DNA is TGTGCCAGCAGCTTAGTCCAGGGTAACACTGAAGCTTTCTTT.

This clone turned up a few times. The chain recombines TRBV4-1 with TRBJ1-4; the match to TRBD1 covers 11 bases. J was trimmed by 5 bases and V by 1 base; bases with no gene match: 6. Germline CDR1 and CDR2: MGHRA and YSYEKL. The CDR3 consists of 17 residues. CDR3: CASSQVGQGVTNEKLFF. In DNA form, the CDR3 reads TGCGCCAGCAGCCAAGTGGGACAGGGGGTAACCAATGAAAAACTGTTTTTT.

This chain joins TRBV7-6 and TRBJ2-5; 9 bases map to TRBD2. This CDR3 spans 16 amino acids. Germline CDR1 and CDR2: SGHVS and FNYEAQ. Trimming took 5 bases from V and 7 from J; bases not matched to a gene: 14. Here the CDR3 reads CASSPLSGGPLGTQYF. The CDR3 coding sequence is TGTGCCAGCAGCCCTCTTAGCGGGGGCCCCCTTGGGACCCAGTACTTC.